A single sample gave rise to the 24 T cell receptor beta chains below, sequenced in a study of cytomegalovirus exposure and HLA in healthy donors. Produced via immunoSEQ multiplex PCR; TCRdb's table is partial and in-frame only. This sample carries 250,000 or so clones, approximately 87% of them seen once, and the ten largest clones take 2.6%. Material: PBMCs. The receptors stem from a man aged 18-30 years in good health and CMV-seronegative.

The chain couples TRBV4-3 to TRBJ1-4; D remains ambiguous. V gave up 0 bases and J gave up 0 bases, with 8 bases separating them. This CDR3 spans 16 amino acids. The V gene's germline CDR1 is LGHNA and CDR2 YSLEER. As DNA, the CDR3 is TGCGCCAGCAGCCAAGATTGGCACGCAACTAATGAAAAACTGTTTTTT. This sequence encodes CASSQDWHATNEKLFF.

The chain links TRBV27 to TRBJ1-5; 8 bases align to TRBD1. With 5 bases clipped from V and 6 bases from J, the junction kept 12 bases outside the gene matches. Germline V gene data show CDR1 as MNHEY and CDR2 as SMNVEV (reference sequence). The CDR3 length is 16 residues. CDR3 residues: CASSQNSGGAGQPQHF. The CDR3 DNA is TGTGCCAGCAGTCAGAATTCAGGGGGCGCAGGTCAGCCCCAGCATTTT.

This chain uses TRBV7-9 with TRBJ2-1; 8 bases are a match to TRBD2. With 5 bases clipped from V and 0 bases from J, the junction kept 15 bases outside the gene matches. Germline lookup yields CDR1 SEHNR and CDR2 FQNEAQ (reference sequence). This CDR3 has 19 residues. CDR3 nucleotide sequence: TGTGCCAGCAGCATCGGCCGGACTAGCTTTTCCGGCTCCTACAATGAGCAGTTCTTC. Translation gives CASSIGRTSFSGSYNEQFF.

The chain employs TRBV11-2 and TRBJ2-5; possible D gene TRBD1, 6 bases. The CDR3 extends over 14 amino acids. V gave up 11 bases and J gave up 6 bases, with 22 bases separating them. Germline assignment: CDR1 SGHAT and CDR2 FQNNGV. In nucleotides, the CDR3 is TGTGCCGTTTCTGGGGAACCCCAGGGGCAGACCCAGTACTTC. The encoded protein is CAVSGEPQGQTQYF.

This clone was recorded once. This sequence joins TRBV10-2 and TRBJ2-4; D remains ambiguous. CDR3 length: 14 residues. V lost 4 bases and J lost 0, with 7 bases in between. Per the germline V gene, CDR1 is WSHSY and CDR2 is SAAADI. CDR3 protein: CASSAVLAKNIQYF. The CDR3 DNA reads TGCGCCAGCAGTGCTGTCCTAGCCAAAAACATTCAGTACTTC.

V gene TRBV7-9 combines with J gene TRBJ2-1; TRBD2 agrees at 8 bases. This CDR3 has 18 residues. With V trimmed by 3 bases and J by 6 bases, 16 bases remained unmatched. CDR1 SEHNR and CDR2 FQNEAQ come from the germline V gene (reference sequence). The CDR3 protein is CASSFLRLAGLSGNEQFF. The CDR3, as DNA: TGTGCCAGCAGCTTTTTACGGCTAGCGGGCCTCTCAGGCAATGAGCAGTTCTTC.

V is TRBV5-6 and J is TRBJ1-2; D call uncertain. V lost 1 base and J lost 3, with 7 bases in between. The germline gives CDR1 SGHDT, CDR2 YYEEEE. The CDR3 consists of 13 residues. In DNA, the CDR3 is TGTGCCAGCAGCTTGTCTGGAGACTATGGCTACACCTTC. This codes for CASSLSGDYGYTF. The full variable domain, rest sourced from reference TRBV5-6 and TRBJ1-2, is DAGVTQSPTHLIKTRGQQVTLRCSPKSGHDTVSWYQQALGQGPQFIFQYYEEEERQRGNFPDRFSGHQFPNYSSELNVNALLLGDSALYLCASSLSGDYGYTFGSGTRLTVV.

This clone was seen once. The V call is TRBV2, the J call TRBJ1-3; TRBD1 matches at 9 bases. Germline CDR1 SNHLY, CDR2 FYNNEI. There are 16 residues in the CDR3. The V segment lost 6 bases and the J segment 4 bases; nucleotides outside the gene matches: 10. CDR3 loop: CASSEIGTGTGNTIYF. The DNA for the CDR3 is TGTGCCAGCAGCGAGATAGGGACAGGGACAGGAAACACCATATATTTT.

CDR3 protein: CASSKGLAYEQYF. CDR3 DNA sequence: TGTGCCAGTAGTAAGGGACTAGCCTACGAGCAGTACTTC. The chain is built from TRBV19 and TRBJ2-7, with 8 nucleotides matching TRBD2. Germline V lookup: CDR1 LNHDA, CDR2 SQIVND (reference sequence). This CDR3 has 13 residues. Trimming removed 4 bases from V and 2 bases from J; junction bases left unmatched: 1.

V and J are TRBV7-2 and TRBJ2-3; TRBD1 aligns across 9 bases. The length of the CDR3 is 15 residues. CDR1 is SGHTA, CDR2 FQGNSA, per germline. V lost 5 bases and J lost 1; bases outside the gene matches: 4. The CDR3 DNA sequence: TGTGCCAGCAGCGCCGACAGGGGGGGCACAGATACGCAGTATTTT. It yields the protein CASSADRGGTDTQYF.

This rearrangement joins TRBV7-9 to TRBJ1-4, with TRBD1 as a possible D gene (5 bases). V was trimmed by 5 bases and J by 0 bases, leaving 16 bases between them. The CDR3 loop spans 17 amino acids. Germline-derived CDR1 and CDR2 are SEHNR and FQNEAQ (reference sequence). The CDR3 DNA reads TGTGCCAGCAGCCCTCCTCCAGGGCCTGCAACTAATGAAAAACTGTTTTTT. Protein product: CASSPPPGPATNEKLFF. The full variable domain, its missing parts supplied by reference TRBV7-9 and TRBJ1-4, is DTGVSQNPRHKITKRGQNVTFRCDPISEHNRLYWYRQTLGQGPEFLTYFQNEAQLEKSRLLSDRFSAERPKGSFSTLEIQRTEQGDSAMYLCASSPPPGPATNEKLFFGSGTQLSVL.

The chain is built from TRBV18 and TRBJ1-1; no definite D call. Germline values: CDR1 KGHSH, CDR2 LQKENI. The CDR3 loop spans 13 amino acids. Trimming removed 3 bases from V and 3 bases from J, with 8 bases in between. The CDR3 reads CASSPRSDTEAFF. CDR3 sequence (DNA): TGTGCCAGCTCACCCCGGTCCGACACTGAAGCTTTCTTT.

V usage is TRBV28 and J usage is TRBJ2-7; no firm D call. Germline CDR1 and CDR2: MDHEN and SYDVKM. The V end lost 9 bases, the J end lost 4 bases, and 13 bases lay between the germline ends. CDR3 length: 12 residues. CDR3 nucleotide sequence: TGTGCCAGTTCCGAGATCGTGTACGAGCAGTACTTC. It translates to CASSEIVYEQYF.

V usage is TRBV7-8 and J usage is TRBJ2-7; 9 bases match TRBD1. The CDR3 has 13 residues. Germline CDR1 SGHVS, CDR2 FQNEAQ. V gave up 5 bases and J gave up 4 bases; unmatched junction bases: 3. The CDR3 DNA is TGTGCCAGCAGCCCCGGACAGGGGTACGAGCAGTACTTC. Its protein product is CASSPGQGYEQYF.

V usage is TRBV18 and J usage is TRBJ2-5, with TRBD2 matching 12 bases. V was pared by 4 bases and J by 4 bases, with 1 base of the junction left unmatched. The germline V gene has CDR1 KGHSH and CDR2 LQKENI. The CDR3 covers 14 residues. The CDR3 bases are TGTGCCAGCTCACGGGGACTAGCGGGAGAGACCCAGTACTTC. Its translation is CASSRGLAGETQYF.

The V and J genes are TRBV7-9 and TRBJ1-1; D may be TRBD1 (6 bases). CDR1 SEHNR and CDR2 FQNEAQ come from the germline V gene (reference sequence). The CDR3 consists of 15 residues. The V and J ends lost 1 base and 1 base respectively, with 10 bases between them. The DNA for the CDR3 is TGTGCCAGCAGCTTAGGTCTCAGGGGGAACACTGAAGCTTTCTTT. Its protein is CASSLGLRGNTEAFF.

CDR3 bases: TGTGCCAGCAGCGTATACGGGAGCTCTGGAAACACCATATATTTT. The encoded protein is CASSVYGSSGNTIYF. The chain uses TRBV9 and TRBJ1-3, with D hard to call. In germline, CDR1 is SGDLS, CDR2 YYNGEE. The CDR3 is 15 residues long. Trimming shortened V by 1 base and J by 0 bases, and 8 bases separated the two germline ends.

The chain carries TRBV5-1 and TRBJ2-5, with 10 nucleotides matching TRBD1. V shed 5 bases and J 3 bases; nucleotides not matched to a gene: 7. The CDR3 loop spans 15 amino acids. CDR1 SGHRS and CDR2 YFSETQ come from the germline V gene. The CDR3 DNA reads TGCGCCAGCAGTAGGAATGGACAGGGGGAAGAGACCCAGTACTTC. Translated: CASSRNGQGEETQYF.

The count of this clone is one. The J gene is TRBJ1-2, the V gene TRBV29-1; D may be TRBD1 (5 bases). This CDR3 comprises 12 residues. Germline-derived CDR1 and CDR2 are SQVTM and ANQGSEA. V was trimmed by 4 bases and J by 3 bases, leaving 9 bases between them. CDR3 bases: TGCAGCGTTGTCTCCAGGGACTATGGCTACACCTTC. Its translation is CSVVSRDYGYTF.

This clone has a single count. The CDR3 nucleotides are TGCGCCAGCAAAGGACAGGGGGACACCCCAGGGGGTGGAAACACCATATATTTT. Residues: CASKGQGDTPGGGNTIYF. The rearrangement uses TRBV10-1 and TRBJ1-3; 10 bases align to TRBD1. Germline assignment: CDR1 WNHNN and CDR2 SYGVQD (reference sequence). The ends lost 7 bases at V and 3 bases at J; junction bases unmatched: 15. The CDR3 totals 18 residues.

The chain's CDR3 is CASSLIFGSLGQGGDTQYF. The CDR3 nucleotides read TGTGCCAGCAGCTTAATTTTCGGGTCCTTGGGACAGGGGGGAGATACGCAGTATTTT. The J gene is TRBJ2-3, the V gene TRBV7-8; 11 positions match TRBD1. With 2 bases clipped from V and 5 bases from J, the junction kept 15 bases outside the gene matches. There are 19 residues in the CDR3. The germline gives CDR1 SGHVS, CDR2 FQNEAQ.

CDR3: CASSYRGSYEQFF. The CDR3 DNA reads as TGTGCCAGCAGTTATAGGGGGTCTTATGAGCAGTTCTTC. J is TRBJ2-1 and V is TRBV6-6, with D perhaps matching TRBD1 (6 bases). Germline-derived CDR1 and CDR2 are MNHNY and SVGAGI (reference sequence). This CDR3 region has 13 residues. The ends were cut back, 3 bases at V and 8 bases at J, with 11 bases in the middle.

CDR3: CASSLVGGGPDNEQFF. The CDR3, as DNA: TGTGCCAGCAGCTTGGTAGGGGGAGGGCCGGACAATGAGCAGTTCTTC. The chain employs TRBV5-6 and TRBJ2-1; a possible D gene is TRBD2 (7 bases). V dropped 0 bases and J dropped 5 bases, with 15 bases sitting between them. This CDR3 has 16 amino acids. The germline V gene has CDR1 SGHDT and CDR2 YYEEEE.

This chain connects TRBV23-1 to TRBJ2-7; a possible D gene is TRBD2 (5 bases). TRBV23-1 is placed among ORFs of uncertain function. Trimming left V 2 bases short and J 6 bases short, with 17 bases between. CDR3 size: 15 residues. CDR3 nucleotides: TGCGCCAGCAGTCAAAGCAGTCCTCTTGAGGGCGAGCAGTACTTC. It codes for CASSQSSPLEGEQYF.